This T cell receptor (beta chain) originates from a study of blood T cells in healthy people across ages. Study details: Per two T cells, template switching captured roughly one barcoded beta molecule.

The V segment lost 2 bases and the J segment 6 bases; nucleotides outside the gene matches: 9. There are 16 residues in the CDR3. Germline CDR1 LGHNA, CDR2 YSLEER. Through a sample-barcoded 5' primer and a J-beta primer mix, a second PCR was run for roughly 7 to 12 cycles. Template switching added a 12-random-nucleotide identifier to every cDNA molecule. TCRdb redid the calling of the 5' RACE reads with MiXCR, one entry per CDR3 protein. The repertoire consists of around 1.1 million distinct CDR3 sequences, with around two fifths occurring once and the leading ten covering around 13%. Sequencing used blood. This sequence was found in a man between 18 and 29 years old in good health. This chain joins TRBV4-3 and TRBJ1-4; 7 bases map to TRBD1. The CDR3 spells CASSQTRGPRDEKLFF. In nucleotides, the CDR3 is TGCGCCAGCAGCCAAACAAGGGGGCCCCGGGATGAAAAACTGTTTTTT.